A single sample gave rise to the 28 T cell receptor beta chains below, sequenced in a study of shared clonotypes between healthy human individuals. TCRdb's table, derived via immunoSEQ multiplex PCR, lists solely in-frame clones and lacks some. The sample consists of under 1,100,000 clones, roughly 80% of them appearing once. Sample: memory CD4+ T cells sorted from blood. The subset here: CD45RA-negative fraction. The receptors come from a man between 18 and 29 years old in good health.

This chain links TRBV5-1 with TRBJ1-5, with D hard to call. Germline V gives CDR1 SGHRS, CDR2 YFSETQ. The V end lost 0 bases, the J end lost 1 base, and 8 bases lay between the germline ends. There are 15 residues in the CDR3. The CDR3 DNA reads TGCGCCAGCAGCTTGGACGGGTCCAGCAATCAGCCCCAGCATTTT. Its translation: CASSLDGSSNQPQHF.

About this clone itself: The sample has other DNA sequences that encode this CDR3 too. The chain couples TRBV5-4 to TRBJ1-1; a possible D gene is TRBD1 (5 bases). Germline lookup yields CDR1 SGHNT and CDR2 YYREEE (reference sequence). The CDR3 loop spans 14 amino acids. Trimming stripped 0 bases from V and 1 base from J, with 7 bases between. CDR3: CASSLGGRNTEAFF. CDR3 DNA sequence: TGTGCCAGCAGCTTGGGGGGACGGAACACTGAAGCTTTCTTT.

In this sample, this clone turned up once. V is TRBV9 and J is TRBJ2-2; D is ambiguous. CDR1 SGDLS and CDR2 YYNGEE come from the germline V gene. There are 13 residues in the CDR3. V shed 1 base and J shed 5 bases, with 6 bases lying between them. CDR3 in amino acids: CASSVQTTGELFF. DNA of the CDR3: TGTGCCAGCAGCGTACAAACTACCGGGGAGCTGTTTTTT. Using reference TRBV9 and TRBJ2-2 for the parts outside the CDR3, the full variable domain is DSGVTQTPKHLITATGQRVTLRCSPRSGDLSVYWYQQSLDQGLQFLIQYYNGEERAKGNILERFSAQQFPDLHSELNLSSLELGDSALYFCASSVQTTGELFFGEGSRLTVL.

The DNA of the CDR3 is TGTGCCAGTAGTACCCACAAATCGACAGGGGGCGGTGAAAAACTGTTTTTT. Translated: CASSTHKSTGGGEKLFF. The chain combines TRBV19 with TRBJ1-4; 10 bases map to TRBD1. Germline values: CDR1 LNHDA, CDR2 SQIVND (reference sequence). The ends lost 4 bases at V and 7 bases at J; junction bases unmatched: 12. CDR3 size: 17 residues.

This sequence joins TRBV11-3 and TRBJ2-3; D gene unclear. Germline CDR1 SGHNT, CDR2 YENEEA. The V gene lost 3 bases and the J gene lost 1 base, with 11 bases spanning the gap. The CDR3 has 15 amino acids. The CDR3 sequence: CASSLEGRGTDTQYF. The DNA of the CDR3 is TGTGCCAGCAGCTTGGAAGGTCGGGGCACAGATACGCAGTATTTT.

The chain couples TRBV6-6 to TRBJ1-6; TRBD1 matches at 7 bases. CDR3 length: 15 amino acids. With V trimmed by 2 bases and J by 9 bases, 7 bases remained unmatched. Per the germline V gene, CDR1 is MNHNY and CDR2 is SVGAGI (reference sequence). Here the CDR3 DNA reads TGTGCCAGCAGTTACATGACAGGGACGGGTTCACCCCTCCACTTT. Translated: CASSYMTGTGSPLHF.

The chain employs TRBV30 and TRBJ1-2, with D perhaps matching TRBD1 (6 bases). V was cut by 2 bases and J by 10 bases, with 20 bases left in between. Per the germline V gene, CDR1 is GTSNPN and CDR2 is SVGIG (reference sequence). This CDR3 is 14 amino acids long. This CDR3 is CAWSNSLGTHHYTF. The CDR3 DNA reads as TGTGCCTGGAGTAACTCCCTCGGGACACACCACTACACCTTC.

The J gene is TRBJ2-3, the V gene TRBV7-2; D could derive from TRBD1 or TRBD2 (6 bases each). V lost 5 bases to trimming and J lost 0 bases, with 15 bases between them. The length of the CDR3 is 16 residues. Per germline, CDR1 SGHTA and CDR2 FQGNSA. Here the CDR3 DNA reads TGTGCCAGCAGCCTAAGGAGGGGGTACAGCACAGATACGCAGTATTTT. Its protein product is CASSLRRGYSTDTQYF.

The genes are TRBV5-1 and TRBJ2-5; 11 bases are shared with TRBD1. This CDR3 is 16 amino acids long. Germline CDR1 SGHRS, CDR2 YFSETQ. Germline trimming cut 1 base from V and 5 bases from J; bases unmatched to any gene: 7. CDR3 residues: CASSLTTGQGAETQYF. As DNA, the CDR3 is TGCGCCAGCAGCTTGACGACCGGACAGGGGGCCGAGACCCAGTACTTC. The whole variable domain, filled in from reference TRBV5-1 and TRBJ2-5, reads KAGVTQTPRYLIKTRGQQVTLSCSPISGHRSVSWYQQTPGQGLQFLFEYFSETQRNKGNFPGRFSGRQFSNSRSEMNVSTLELGDSALYLCASSLTTGQGAETQYFGPGTRLLVL.

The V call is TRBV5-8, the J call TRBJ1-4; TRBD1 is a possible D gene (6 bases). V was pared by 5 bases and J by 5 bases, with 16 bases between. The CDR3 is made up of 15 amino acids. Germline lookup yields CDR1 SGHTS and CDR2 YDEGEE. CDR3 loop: CASRPGQYTNEKLFF. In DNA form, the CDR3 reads TGTGCCAGCAGACCAGGACAGTATACCAATGAAAAACTGTTTTTT.

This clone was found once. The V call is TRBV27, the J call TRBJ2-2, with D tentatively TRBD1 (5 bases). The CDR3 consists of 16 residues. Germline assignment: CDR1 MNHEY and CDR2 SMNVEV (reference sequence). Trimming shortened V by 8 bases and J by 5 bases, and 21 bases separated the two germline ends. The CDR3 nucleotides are TGTGCCAGCCGTAGAGCCCAGGACATTGGGACCGGGGAGCTGTTTTTT. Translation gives CASRRAQDIGTGELFF.

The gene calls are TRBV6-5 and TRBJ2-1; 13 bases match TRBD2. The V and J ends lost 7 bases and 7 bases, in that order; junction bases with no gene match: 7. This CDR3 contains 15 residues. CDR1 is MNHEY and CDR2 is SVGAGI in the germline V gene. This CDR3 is CASKAGTSGKNEQFF. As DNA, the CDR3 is TGTGCCAGCAAGGCCGGGACTAGCGGGAAGAATGAGCAGTTCTTC.

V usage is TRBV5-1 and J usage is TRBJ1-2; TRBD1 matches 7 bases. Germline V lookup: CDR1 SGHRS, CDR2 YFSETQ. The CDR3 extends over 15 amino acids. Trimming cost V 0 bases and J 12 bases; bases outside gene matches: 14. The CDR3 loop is CASSLAGRQGVKDTF. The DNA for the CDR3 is TGCGCCAGCAGCTTGGCCGGCCGACAGGGAGTAAAGGACACCTTC.

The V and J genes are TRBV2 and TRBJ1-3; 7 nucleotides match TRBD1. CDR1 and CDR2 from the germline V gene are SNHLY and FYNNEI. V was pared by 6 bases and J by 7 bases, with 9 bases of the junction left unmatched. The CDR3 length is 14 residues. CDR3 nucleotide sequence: TGTGCCAGCAGGAGACAGGGCGGCGGGAACACCATATATTTT. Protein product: CASRRQGGGNTIYF.

CDR3 residues: CASSPVKGAGGYTF. In DNA form, the CDR3 reads TGTGCCAGCAGTCCCGTGAAGGGGGCGGGTGGCTACACCTTC. The chain couples TRBV7-2 to TRBJ1-2; 7 bases are a match to TRBD1. The length of the CDR3 is 14 residues. Germline CDR1 reads SGHTA; CDR2 reads FQGNSA. Trimming at V came to 6 bases and at J to 7 bases, leaving 11 bases not matched to a gene.

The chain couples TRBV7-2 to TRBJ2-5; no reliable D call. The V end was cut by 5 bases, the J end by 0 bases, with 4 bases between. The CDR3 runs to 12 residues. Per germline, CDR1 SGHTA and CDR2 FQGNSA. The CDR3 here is CASSPYQETQYF. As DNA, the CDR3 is TGTGCCAGCAGCCCCTACCAAGAGACCCAGTACTTC. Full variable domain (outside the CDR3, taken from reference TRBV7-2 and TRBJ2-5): GAGVSQSPSNKVTEKGKDVELRCDPISGHTALYWYRQSLGQGLEFLIYFQGNSAPDKSGLPSDRFSAERTGGSVSTLTIQRTQQEDSAVYLCASSPYQETQYFGPGTRLLVL.

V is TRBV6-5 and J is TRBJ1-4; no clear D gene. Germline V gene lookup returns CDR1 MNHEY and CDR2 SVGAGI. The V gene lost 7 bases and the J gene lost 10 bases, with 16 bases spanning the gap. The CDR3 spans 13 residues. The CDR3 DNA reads TGTGCCAGCACCCCAGCGCCAAACGGAAAACTGTTTTTT. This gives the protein CASTPAPNGKLFF.

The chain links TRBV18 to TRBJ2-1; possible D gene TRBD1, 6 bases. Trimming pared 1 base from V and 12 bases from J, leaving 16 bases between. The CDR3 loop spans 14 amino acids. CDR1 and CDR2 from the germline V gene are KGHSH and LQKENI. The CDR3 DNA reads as TGTGCCAGCTCACCACGGGACACCAGTGTTTGGCAGTTCTTC. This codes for CASSPRDTSVWQFF.

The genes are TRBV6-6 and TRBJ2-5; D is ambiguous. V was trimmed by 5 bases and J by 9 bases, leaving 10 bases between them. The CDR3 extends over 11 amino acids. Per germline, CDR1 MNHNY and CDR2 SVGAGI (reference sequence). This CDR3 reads CASSTDTPQYF. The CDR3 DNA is TGTGCCAGCAGTACCGACACCCCCCAGTACTTC.

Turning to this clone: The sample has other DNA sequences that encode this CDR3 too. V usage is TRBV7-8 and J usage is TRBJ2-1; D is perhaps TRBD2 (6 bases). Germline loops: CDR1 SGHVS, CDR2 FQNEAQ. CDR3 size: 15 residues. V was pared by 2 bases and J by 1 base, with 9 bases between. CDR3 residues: CASSLSGSSYNEQFF. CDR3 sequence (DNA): TGTGCCAGCAGCTTAAGCGGGTCTTCCTACAATGAGCAGTTCTTC.

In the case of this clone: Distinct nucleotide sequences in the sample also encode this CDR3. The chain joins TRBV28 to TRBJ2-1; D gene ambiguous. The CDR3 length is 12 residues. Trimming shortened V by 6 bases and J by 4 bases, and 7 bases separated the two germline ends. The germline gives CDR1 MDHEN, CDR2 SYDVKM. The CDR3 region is CASSSLYNEQFF. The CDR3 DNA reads TGTGCCAGCAGCTCCCTGTACAATGAGCAGTTCTTC.

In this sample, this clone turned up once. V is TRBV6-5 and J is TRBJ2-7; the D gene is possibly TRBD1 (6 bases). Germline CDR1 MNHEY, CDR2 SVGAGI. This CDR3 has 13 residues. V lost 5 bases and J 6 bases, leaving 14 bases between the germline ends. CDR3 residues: CASSGTSPGEQYF. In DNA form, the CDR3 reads TGTGCCAGCAGTGGGACATCGCCGGGCGAGCAGTACTTC.

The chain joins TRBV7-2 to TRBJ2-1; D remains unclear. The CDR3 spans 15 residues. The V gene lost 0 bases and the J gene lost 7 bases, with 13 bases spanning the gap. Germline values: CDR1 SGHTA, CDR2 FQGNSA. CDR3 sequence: CASSLAIVGANEQFF. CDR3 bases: TGTGCCAGCAGCTTAGCGATTGTAGGAGCGAATGAGCAGTTCTTC. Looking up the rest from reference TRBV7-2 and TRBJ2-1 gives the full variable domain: GAGVSQSPSNKVTEKGKDVELRCDPISGHTALYWYRQSLGQGLEFLIYFQGNSAPDKSGLPSDRFSAERTGGSVSTLTIQRTQQEDSAVYLCASSLAIVGANEQFFGPGTRLTVL.

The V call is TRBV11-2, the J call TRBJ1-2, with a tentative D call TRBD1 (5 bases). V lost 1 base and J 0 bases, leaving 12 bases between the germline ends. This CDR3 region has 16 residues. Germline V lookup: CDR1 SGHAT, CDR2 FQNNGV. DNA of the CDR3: TGTGCCAGCAGCTTAGGCGGACACGGAGCTAACTATGGCTACACCTTC. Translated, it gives CASSLGGHGANYGYTF.

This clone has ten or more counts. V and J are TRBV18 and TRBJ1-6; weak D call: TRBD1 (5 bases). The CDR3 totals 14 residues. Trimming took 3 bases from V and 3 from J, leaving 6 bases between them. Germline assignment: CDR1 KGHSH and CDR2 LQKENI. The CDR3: CASSPTDYNSPLHF. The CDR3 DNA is TGTGCCAGCTCACCGACAGACTATAATTCACCCCTCCACTTT.

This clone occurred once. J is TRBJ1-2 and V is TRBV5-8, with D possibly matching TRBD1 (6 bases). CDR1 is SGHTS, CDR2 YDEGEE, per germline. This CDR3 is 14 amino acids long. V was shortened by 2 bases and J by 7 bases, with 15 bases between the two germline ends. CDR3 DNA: TGTGCCAGCAGCTTTGGGAGGGGGTCGGTTGGCTACACCTTC. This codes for CASSFGRGSVGYTF.

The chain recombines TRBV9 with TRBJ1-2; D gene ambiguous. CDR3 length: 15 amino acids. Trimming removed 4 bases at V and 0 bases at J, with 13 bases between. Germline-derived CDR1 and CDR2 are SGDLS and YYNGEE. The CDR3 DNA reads TGTGCCAGCAGCATCCGATCCGGGGCTAACTATGGCTACACCTTC. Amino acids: CASSIRSGANYGYTF.

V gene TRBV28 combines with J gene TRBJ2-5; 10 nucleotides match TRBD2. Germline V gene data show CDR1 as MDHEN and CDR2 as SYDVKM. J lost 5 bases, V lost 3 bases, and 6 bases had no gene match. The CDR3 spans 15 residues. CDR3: CASSFKRGGLETQYF. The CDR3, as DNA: TGTGCCAGCAGTTTCAAGCGGGGGGGCTTGGAGACCCAGTACTTC.